This TCR beta chain stems from a study of response to subunit inactivated influenza vaccine. Whole-study findings and limits: Only a handful of new T cells, the authors suggested, are recruited with each seasonal influenza vaccination.

TCRdb analysed the RT-PCR reads with MiXCR anew, one entry per CDR3 protein. The sample has roughly 460,000 distinct CDR3 sequences; approximately 10% are singletons. The V and J ends lost 5 bases and 4 bases respectively, with 14 bases between them. The CDR3 spans 14 residues. The germline V gene encodes CDR1 SGHTA and CDR2 FQGNSA. This clonotype appeared many times. The antigen is not known. Material: PBMCs from blood, obtained roughly 6 weeks after vaccination. The receptor comes from a man between 50 and 59 years old who received an inactivated influenza vaccine. The rearrangement uses TRBV7-2 and TRBJ2-5; tentative D call: TRBD2 (5 bases). DNA for the CDR3: TGTGCCAGCAGCACACCGGGGTTCGGAGAGACCCAGTACTTC. It specifies CASSTPGFGETQYF.